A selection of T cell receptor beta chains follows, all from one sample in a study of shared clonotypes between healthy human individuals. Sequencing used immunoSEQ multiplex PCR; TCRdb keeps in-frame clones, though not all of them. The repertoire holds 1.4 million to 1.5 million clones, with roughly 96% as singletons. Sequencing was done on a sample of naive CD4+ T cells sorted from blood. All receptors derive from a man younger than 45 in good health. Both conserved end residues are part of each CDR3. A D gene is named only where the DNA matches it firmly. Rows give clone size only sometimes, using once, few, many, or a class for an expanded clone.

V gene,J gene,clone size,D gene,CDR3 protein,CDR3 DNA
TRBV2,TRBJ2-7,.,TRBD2,CASRNGWTSGRNEQYF,TGTGCCAGCAGGAACGGTTGGACTAGCGGGAGAAACGAGCAGTACTTC
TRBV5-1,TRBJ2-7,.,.,CASSTGLYEQYF,TGCGCCAGCAGTACAGGGCTCTACGAGCAGTACTTC
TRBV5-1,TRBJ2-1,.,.,CASSPPTAYNEQFF,TGCGCCAGCAGCCCGCCGACAGCCTACAATGAGCAGTTCTTC
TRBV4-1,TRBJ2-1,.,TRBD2,CASSLGAGGPYNEQFF,TGCGCCAGCAGTCTAGGAGCGGGAGGCCCCTACAATGAGCAGTTCTTC
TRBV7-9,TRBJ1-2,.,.,CASSPRAGLYGYTF,TGTGCCAGCAGCCCTAGAGCGGGCCTATATGGCTACACCTTC
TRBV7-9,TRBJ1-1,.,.,CASSLVVYTEAFF,TGTGCCAGCAGCTTAGTGGTCTACACTGAAGCTTTCTTT
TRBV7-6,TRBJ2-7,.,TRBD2,CASSYSSGSTHEQYF,TGTGCCAGCAGCTATTCTAGCGGGAGCACCCACGAGCAGTACTTC
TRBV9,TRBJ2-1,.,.,CASSVELGLNSYNEQFF,TGTGCCAGCAGCGTGGAATTGGGGTTGAACTCCTACAATGAGCAGTTCTTC
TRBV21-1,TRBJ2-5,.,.,CASSDGPRPDKETQYF,TGTGCCAGCAGCGACGGACCCAGGCCCGACAAAGAGACCCAGTACTTC
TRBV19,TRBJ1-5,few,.,CASSTPGQSPFQPQHF,TGTGCCAGTAGTACACCAGGACAGTCTCCTTTTCAGCCCCAGCATTTT
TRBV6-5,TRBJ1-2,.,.,CASSSPETYGYTF,TGTGCCAGCAGTTCTCCGGAGACCTATGGCTACACCTTC
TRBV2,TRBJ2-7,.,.,CASGGGGSHSYEQYF,TGTGCCAGCGGGGGCGGGGGTTCACACTCCTACGAGCAGTACTTC
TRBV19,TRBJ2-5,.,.,CASSNLGGPTTQYF,TGTGCCAGTAGTAATCTTGGGGGACCAACGACCCAGTACTTC
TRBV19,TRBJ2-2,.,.,CASSQRAVPNTGELFF,TGTGCCAGTAGTCAGCGGGCGGTCCCGAACACCGGGGAGCTGTTTTTT
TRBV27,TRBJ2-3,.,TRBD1,CASSPGTGGTTDTQYF,TGTGCCAGCAGTCCGGGGACAGGGGGGACCACAGATACGCAGTATTTT
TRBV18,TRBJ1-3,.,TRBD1,CASSRGTDGNTIYF,TGTGCCAGCTCTCGCGGGACAGATGGAAACACCATATATTTT
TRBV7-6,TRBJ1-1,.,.,CASSLALGGTEAFF,TGTGCCAGCAGCTTAGCGCTGGGGGGAACTGAAGCTTTCTTT
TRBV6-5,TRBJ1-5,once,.,CASSYSDRGQPQHF,TGTGCCAGCAGTTACTCTGACAGAGGACAGCCCCAGCATTTT
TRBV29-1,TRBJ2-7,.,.,CSVGSQGASYEQYF,TGCAGCGTCGGATCGCAGGGAGCTTCCTACGAGCAGTACTTC
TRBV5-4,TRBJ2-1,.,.,CASSLEPNYNEQFF,TGTGCCAGCAGCTTGGAACCGAACTACAATGAGCAGTTCTTC
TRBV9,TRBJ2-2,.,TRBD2,CASSVYRAGTNGELFF,TGTGCCAGCAGCGTGTACCGAGCGGGAACGAACGGGGAGCTGTTTTTT
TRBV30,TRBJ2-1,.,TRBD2,CAWSASTLAGRYNEQFF,TGTGCCTGGAGTGCAAGCACACTAGCGGGAAGGTACAATGAGCAGTTCTTC